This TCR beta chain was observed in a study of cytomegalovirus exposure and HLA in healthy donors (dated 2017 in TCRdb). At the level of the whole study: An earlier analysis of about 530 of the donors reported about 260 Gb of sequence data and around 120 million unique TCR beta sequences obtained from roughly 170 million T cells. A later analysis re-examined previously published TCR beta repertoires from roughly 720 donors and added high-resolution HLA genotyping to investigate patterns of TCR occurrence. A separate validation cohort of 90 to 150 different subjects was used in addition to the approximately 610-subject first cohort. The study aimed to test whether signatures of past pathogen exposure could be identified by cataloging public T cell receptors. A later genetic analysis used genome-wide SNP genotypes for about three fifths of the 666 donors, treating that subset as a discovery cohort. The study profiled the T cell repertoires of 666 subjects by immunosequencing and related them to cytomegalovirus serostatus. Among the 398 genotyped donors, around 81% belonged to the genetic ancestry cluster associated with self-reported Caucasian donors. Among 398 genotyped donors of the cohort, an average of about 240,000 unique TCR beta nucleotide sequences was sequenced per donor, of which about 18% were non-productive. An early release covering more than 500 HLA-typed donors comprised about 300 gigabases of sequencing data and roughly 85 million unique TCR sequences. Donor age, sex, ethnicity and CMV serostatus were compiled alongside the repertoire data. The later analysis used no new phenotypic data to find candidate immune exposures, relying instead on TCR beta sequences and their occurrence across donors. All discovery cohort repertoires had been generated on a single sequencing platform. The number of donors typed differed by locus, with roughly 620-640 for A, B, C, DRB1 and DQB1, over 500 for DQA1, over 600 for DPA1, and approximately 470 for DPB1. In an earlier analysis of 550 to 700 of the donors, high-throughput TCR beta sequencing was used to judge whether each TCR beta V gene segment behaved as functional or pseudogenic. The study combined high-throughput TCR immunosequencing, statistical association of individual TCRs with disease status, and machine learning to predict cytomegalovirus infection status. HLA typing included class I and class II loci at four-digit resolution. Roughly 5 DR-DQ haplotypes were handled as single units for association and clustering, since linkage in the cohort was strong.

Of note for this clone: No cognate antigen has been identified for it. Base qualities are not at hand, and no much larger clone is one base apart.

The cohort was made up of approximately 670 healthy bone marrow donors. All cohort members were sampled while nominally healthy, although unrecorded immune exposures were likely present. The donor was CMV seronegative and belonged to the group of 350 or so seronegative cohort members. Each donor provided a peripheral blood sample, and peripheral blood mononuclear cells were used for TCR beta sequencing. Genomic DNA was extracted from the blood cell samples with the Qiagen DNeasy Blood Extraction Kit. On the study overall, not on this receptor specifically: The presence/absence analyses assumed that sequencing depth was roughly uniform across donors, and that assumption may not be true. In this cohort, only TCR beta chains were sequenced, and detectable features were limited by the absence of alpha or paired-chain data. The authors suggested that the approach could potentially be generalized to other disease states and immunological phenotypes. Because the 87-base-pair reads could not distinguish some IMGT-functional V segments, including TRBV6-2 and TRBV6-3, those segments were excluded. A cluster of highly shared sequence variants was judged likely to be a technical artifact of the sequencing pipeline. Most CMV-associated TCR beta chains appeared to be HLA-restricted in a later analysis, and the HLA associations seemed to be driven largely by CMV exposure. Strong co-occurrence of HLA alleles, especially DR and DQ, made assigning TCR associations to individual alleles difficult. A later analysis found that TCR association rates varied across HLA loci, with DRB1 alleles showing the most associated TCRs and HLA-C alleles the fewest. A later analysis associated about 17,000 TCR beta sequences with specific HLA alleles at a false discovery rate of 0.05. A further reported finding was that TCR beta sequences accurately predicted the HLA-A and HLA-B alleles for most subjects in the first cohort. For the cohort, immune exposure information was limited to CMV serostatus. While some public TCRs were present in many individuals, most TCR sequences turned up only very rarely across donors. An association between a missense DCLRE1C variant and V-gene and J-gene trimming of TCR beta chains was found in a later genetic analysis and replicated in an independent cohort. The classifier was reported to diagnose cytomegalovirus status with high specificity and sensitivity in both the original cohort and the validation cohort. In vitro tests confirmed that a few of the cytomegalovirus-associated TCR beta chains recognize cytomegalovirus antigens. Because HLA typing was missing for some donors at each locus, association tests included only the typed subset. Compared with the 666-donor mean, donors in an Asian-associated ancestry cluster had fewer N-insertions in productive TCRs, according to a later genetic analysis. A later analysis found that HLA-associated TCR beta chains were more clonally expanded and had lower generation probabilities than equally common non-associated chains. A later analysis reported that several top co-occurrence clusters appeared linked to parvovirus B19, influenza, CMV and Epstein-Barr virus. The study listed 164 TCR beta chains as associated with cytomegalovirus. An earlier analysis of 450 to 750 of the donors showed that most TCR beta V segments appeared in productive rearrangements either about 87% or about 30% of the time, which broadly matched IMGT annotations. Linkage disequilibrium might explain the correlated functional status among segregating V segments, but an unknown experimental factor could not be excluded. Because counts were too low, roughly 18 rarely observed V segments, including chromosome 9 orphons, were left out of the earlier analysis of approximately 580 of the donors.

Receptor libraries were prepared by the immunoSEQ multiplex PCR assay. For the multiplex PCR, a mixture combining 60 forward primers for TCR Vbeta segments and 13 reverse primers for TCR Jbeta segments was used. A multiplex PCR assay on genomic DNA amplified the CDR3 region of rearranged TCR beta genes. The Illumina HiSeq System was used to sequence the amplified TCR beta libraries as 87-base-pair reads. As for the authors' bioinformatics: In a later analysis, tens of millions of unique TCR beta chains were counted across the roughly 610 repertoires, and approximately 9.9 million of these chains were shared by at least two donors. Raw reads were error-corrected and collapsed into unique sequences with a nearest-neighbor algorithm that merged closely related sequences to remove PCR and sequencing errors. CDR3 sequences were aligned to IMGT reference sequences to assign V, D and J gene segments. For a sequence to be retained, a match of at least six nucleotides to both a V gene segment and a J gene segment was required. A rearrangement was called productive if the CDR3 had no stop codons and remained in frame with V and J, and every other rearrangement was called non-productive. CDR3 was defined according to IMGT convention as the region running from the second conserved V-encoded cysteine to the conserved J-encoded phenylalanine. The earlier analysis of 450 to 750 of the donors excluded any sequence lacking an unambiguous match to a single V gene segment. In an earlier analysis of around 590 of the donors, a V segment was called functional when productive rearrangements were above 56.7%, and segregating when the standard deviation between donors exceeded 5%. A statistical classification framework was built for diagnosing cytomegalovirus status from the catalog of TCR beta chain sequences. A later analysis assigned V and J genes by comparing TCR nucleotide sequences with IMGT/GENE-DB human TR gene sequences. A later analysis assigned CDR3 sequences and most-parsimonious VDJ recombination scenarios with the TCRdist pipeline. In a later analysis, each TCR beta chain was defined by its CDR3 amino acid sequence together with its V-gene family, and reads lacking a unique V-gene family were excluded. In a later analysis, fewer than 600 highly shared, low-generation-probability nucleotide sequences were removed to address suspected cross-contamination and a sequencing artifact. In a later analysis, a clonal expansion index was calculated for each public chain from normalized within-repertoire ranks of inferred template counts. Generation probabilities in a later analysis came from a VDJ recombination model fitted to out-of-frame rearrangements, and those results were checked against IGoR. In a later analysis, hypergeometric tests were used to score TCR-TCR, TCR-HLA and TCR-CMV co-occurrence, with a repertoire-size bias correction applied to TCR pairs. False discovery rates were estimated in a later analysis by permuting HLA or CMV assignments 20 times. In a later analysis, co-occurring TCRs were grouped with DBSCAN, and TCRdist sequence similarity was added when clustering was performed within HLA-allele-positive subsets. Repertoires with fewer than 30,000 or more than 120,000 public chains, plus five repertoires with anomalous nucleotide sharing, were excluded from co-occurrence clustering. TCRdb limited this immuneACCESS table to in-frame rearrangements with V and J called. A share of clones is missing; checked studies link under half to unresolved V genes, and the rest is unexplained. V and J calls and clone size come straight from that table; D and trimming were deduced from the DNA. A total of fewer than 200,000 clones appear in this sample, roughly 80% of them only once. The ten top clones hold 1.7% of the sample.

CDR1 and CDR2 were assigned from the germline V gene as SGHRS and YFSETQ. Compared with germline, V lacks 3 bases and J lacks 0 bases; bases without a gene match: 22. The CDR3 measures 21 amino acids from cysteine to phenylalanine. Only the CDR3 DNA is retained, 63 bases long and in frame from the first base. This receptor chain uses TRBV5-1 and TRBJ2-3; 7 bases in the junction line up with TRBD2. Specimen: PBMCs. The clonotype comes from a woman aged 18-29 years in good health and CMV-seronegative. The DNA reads TGCGCCAGCAGCTCGTCCCAGGGTAAAGCCGAGCGGGGCACCAGCACAGATACGCAGTATTTT. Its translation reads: CASSSSQGKAERGTSTDTQYF.